This T cell receptor beta chain is from a study of CD4+ T cells in melanoma. This CDR3 has 15 residues. CDR1 is SEHNR, CDR2 FQNEAQ, per germline (reference sequence). The V gene lost 1 base and the J gene lost 5 bases, with 14 bases spanning the gap. Assay: immunoSEQ multiplex PCR; the TCRdb copy retains only in-frame clones and omits some. The sample holds some 7,000 clones, around 70% seen once. V is TRBV7-9 and J is TRBJ2-5; no reliable D call. The receptor was isolated from a human donor with melanoma. Source material: cells from a culture (not recorded whether cultured in vitro). As DNA, the CDR3 is TGTGCCAGCAGCTTAGGACTCAACTATAGGGAGACCCAGTACTTC. Translated, it gives CASSLGLNYRETQYF. The full variable domain, its missing parts supplied by reference TRBV7-9 and TRBJ2-5, is DTGVSQNPRHKITKRGQNVTFRCDPISEHNRLYWYRQTLGQGPEFLTYFQNEAQLEKSRLLSDRFSAERPKGSFSTLEIQRTEQGDSAMYLCASSLGLNYRETQYFGPGTRLLVL.